Listed here is a single T cell receptor (beta chain). Repertoires were generated with immunoSEQ multiplex PCR, while TCRdb's copy carries only in-frame clones and drops some. Of 2 million to 2.5 million clones in the sample, 85% to 95% were seen once. The data were obtained in a study of shared clonotypes between healthy human individuals. Study as a whole: CD4 naive and CD4 memory each took three plates per donor, while CD8 naive took two and CD8 memory one.

The CDR3 length is 16 residues. The V gene's germline CDR1 is SGHRS and CDR2 YFSETQ. V shed 0 bases and J shed 5 bases, with 16 bases lying between them. This receptor was obtained from a man in his late teens or twenties in good health. Some clones in this sample may be carry-over from other donors' samples. The sequenced sample was naive CD4+ T cells from PBMCs. Subset defined: CD45RA+ positively selected. The rearrangement uses TRBV5-1 and TRBJ2-3, with D tentatively TRBD2 (6 bases). The DNA of the CDR3 is TGCGCCAGCAGCTTGGCAGGAGGGCCCGAGGGAGATACGCAGTATTTT. It encodes CASSLAGGPEGDTQYF. Combining the CDR3 with reference TRBV5-1 and TRBJ2-3 gives the whole variable domain KAGVTQTPRYLIKTRGQQVTLSCSPISGHRSVSWYQQTPGQGLQFLFEYFSETQRNKGNFPGRFSGRQFSNSRSEMNVSTLELGDSALYLCASSLAGGPEGDTQYFGPGTRLTVL.